Sequencing of this T cell receptor (beta chain) was carried out in a study of T cell repertoires in cytomegalovirus infection. The germline V and J ends were trimmed by 3 bases and 9 bases, with 14 bases remaining between them. Germline V gene lookup returns CDR1 SGHAT and CDR2 FQNNGV. The CDR3 has 13 residues. This clonotype showed up just a few times. TCRdb independently ran MiXCR on the reads; one entry per CDR3 protein. The table lists about 360,000 distinct CDR3 sequences, around a sixth of them singletons, with around 10% in the top ten. The sample taken for sequencing was PBMCs. This TCR came from a human donor in good health (CMV status not recorded). Some clones in this sample may be carry-over from other donors' samples. This chain uses TRBV11-2 with TRBJ1-1, with a weak D call TRBD1 (6 bases). The CDR3 region has the DNA TGTGCCAGCAGCTTCGCCCTGGGACACAAAGCTTTCTTT. Translated, it gives CASSFALGHKAFF.